The rows below give T cell receptor beta chains drawn from one sample of a study of vaccination and CD4 T cells after COVID-19. These receptors' antigens are unknown. TCRdb analysed the PCR reads with MiXCR anew, one entry per CDR3 protein. Of approximately 20,000 distinct CDR3 sequences in the sample, roughly two fifths were seen once. The sample in question was CD4+ T cells from blood, cultured in vitro, obtained after SARS-CoV-2 vaccination. Every receptor here comes from a human donor who had recovered from COVID-19. CDR3s include the opening cysteine and the closing phenylalanine or tryptophan. D genes are given only for firm matches. The size of a clone is reported for some rows only, either as once, few or many, or as a class for expanded clones.

TRBJ1-5,TRBV20-1,.,.,TGCAGTGCTAGAGACGCAGGAAAGACTAATCAGCCCCAGCATTTT,CSARDAGKTNQPQHF
TRBJ1-5,TRBV12-3/TRBV12-4,.,.,TGTGCCAGCAGGGAAACAGGGAGGCAGCAGCCCCAGCATTTT,CASRETGRQQPQHF
TRBJ1-2,TRBV7-8,few,.,TGTGCCAGCGCCCGGACGGAAGGCTATGGCTACACCTTC,CASARTEGYGYTF
TRBJ1-2,TRBV20-1,few,TRBD1,TGCAGTGCTCCCCTGGACAGGGACCTTATACATGGCTACACCTTC,CSAPLDRDLIHGYTF
TRBJ2-5,TRBV11-2,.,TRBD1,TGTGCCAGCAGCTTAGTGCAGGGGGTGGGGGAGACCCAGTACTTC,CASSLVQGVGETQYF
TRBJ2-5,TRBV11-3,few,.,TGTGCCAGCAGCCCGAGGACAGTACAAGAGACCCAGTACTTC,CASSPRTVQETQYF
TRBJ2-5,TRBV28,few,.,TGTGCCAGCACCGGGACACGCGAGACCCAGTACTTC,CASTGTRETQYF
TRBJ1-5,TRBV5-3,.,TRBD1,TGTGCCAGCAGCCGATTAGACAGGGGCGGACAGCCCCAGCATTTT,CASSRLDRGGQPQHF
TRBJ2-5,TRBV11-2,.,.,TGTGCCAGCGGGTACGGCAAAGAGACCCAGTACTTC,CASGYGKETQYF
TRBJ1-2,TRBV7-8,.,.,TGTGCCAGCAGCTCGACACCTACCTATGGCCACACCTTC,CASSSTPTYGHTF
TRBJ1-6,TRBV5-4,few,.,TGTGCCAGCAGCTTGGCCAGGGGAGGCAGTAATTCACCCCTCCACTTT,CASSLARGGSNSPLHF
TRBJ2-7,TRBV20-1,.,TRBD2,TGCAGTGCCCGGGGGCGGGGGGACCTATACGAGCAGTACTTC,CSARGRGDLYEQYF
TRBJ1-6,TRBV5-1,.,.,TGCGCCAGCAGCTTTCGTCAAGGTTCACCCCTCCACTTT,CASSFRQGSPLHF
TRBJ1-2,TRBV20-1,few,.,TGCAGTGCCCCCCCGAATAACTATGGCTACACCTTC,CSAPPNNYGYTF
TRBJ2-5,TRBV10-3,few,.,TGTGCCATCAGTGAGTCCGCGACCCAGTACTTC,CAISESATQYF
TRBJ1-2,TRBV7-2,few,.,TGTGCCAGCAGCTTCCCGGGACACCTAAACTATGGCTACACCTTC,CASSFPGHLNYGYTF
TRBJ1-1,TRBV20-1,.,.,TGCAGTGCTAGACATCTCAGGGGGAACACTGAAGCTTTCTTT,CSARHLRGNTEAFF
TRBJ1-3,TRBV7-6,.,TRBD1,TGTGCCAGCAGCCTATCAGGGGGCACTGGAAACACCATATATTTT,CASSLSGGTGNTIYF
TRBJ1-5,TRBV12-3/TRBV12-4,.,.,TGTGCCAGCTCTCGAACAGGGAGCGGCAATCAGCCCCAGCATTTT,CASSRTGSGNQPQHF
TRBJ1-2,TRBV7-2,.,.,TGTGCCAGCAGTTTAGGGACGGAGAACTATGGCTACACCTTC,CASSLGTENYGYTF
TRBJ2-5,TRBV18,.,.,TGTGCCAGCTCACCGGACTCGAGGGTTGGAGAGACCCAGTACTTC,CASSPDSRVGETQYF
TRBJ2-1,TRBV28,.,.,TGTGCCAGCAGTTTACCAGGACGGCTCTCCTACAATGAGCAGTTCTTC,CASSLPGRLSYNEQFF
TRBJ2-5,TRBV24-1,.,.,TGTGCCACCAGTGACCGAGGGACATCGGAGACCCGGTACTTC,CATSDRGTSETRYF
TRBJ2-6,TRBV18,.,.,TGTGCCAGCTCACCCCTACCCCAAAGTTCTGGGGCCAACGTCCTGACTTTC,CASSPLPQSSGANVLTF
TRBJ2-5,TRBV7-2,few,TRBD2,TGTGCCAGCAGCTTAGTATCGGGGGGAGTGGAGACCCAGTACTTC,CASSLVSGGVETQYF
TRBJ1-1,TRBV6-5,few,.,TGTGCCAGCAGTTCCAAGCCCCGGGACACTGAAGCTTTCTTT,CASSSKPRDTEAFF
TRBJ2-7,TRBV6-1,few,.,TGTGCCAGCATCGGGTCACCGCGGAACGAGCAGTACTTC,CASIGSPRNEQYF
TRBJ1-1,TRBV7-8,.,.,TGTGCCAGCAGCTTGAGCACTGAAGCTTTCTTT,CASSLSTEAFF